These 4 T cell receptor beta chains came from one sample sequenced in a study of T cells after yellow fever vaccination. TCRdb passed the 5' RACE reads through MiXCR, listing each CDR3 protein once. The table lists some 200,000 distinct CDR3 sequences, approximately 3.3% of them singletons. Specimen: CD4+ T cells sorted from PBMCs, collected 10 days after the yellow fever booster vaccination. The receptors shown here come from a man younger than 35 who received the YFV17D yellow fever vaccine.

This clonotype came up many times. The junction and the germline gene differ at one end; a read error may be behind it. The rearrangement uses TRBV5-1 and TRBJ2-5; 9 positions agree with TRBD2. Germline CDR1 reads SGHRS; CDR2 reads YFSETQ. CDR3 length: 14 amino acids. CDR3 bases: TGCGCAAGCAGCTTCCCTAGCGGGGAAGAGACCCAGTACTTC. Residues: CASSFPSGEETQYF.

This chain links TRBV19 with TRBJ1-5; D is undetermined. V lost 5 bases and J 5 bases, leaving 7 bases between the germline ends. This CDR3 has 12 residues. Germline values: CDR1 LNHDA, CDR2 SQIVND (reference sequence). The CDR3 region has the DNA TGTGCCAGTAGTGCTCAATATCAGCCCCAGCATTTT. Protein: CASSAQYQPQHF. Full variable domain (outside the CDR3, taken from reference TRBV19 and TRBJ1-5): DGGITQSPKYLFRKEGQNVTLSCEQNLNHDAMYWYRQDPGQGLRLIYYSQIVNDFQKGDIAEGYSVSREKKESFPLTVTSAQKNPTAFYLCASSAQYQPQHFGDGTRLSIL.

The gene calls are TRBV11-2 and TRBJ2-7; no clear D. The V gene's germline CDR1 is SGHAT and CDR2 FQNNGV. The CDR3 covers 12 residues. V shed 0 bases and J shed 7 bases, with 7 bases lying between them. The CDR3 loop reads CASSLDNREQYF. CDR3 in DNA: TGTGCCAGCAGCTTAGATAATAGGGAGCAGTACTTC.

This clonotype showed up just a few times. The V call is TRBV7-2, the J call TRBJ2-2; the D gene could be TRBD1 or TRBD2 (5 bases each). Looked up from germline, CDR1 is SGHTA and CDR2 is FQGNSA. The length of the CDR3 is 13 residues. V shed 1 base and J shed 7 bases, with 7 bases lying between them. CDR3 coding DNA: TGTGCCAGCAGCTTAGGGGGGTACGGGGAGCTGTTTTTT. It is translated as CASSLGGYGELFF.